This T cell receptor beta chain was captured in a study of CD8 T cells in ankylosing spondylitis. Study-level results: Ankylosing spondylitis blood seemed to carry a telltale TCR beta motif made of under 10 highly homologous variants. Prior literature has documented some motif variants in synovial fluid and blood from reactive arthritis. With a CD8+ phenotype, disease-linked clones were relatively rare in peripheral blood.

Details on this clonotype: Antigen specificity is unknown.

There are 13 residues in the CDR3. Trimming pared 6 bases from V and 7 bases from J, leaving 13 bases between. Germline CDR1 MNHNS, CDR2 SASEGT. TCRdb itself ran the 5' RACE reads through MiXCR, one entry per CDR3 protein. Among 470,000 or so distinct CDR3 sequences, 20% to 30% were seen once, and the ten largest hold about 1%. The origin of this receptor is a male donor with ankylosing spondylitis. V gene TRBV6-1 combines with J gene TRBJ2-1, with D perhaps assigned TRBD1 or TRBD2 (6 bases each). The source material was blood, either unsorted or a sorted T cell fraction (not recorded which). CDR3 sequence reads: CASRGVGGNEQFF. CDR3 sequence (DNA): TGTGCCAGCAGGGGGGTAGGGGGGAATGAGCAGTTCTTC.